The subject of this entry is one T cell receptor (beta chain). Its antigen is still unknown. The data stem from a study of CD8+ T cells in alopecia areata. cDNA serving as the sequencing template came from extracted, reverse transcribed RNA. TCRdb keeps only in-frame clones here, not all; method: immunoSEQ multiplex PCR. The sample includes 150,000 to 200,000 clones, about 60% of them seen just once. Study-wide results and limits: It was lesional scalp, especially alopecia totalis/universalis, that showed higher clonality than normal scalp. Resident alphabeta T cells of normal skin are also sequenced in scalp samples.

The origin of this receptor is a human donor in good health. Sequencing was done on a sample of CD4+ T cells sorted from blood.

The CDR3 DNA follows: TGCGCCAGCAGCACTTCTAGCGGCTCCTACAATGAGCAGTTCTTC. This encodes CASSTSSGSYNEQFF. The chain carries TRBV5-1 and TRBJ2-1; 7 bases are shared with TRBD2. The CDR3 has 15 residues. Germline V gives CDR1 SGHRS, CDR2 YFSETQ. V was pared by 4 bases and J by 0 bases, with 4 bases of the junction left unmatched. Combining the CDR3 with reference TRBV5-1 and TRBJ2-1 gives the whole variable domain KAGVTQTPRYLIKTRGQQVTLSCSPISGHRSVSWYQQTPGQGLQFLFEYFSETQRNKGNFPGRFSGRQFSNSRSEMNVSTLELGDSALYLCASSTSSGSYNEQFFGPGTRLTVL.